This passage covers 21 T cell receptor beta chains from one sample sequenced in a study of blood T cell repertoires in COVID-19 (dated by TCRdb to 2018 to 2020). Library construction relied on the immunoSEQ multiplex PCR assay. The table comes from immuneACCESS by way of TCRdb, which keeps in-frame sequences with V and J called. Part of the clones is missing from these tables; in studies checked, under half for an unresolved V gene and the rest for unknown reasons. The sample includes 55,000 to 70,000 clones, with approximately 90% observed a single time. The top ten clones comprise 3.4% of the sample. Material: peripheral blood. Receptor source: a woman aged 45-60 years with COVID-19, enrolled during active disease.

The rearrangement links TRBV15 to TRBJ1-2, with TRBD1 identical over 9 bases. The germline gives CDR1 LNHNV, CDR2 YYDKDF (reference sequence). The CDR3 consists of 15 residues. Trimming removed 6 bases from V and 5 bases from J; junction bases left unmatched: 10. CDR3 DNA: TGTGCCACCAGTACTGGGATGACAGGGGGTTATGGCTACACCTTC. This sequence encodes CATSTGMTGGYGYTF.

This clone is a singleton in its sample. The chain combines TRBV6-6 with TRBJ1-2; TRBD1 matches 8 bases. Per the germline V gene, CDR1 is MNHNY and CDR2 is SVGAGI (reference sequence). Germline trimming cut 2 bases from V and 2 bases from J; bases unmatched to any gene: 7. CDR3 size: 16 residues. Written as DNA, the CDR3 is TGTGCCAGCAGTTACGTGGCAGGGGGCGCGAACTATGGCTACACCTTC. It encodes CASSYVAGGANYGYTF.

As concerns this clone: Other nucleotide sequences in the sample specify the same CDR3. This chain uses TRBV18 with TRBJ2-3, with 8 bases aligning to TRBD2. Germline CDR1 reads KGHSH; CDR2 reads LQKENI. CDR3 length equals 14 residues. V gave up 2 bases and J gave up 3 bases; unmatched junction bases: 1. The CDR3 DNA sequence: TGTGCCAGCTCACCATCGGGAGGGACAGATACGCAGTATTTT. Its protein is CASSPSGGTDTQYF.

The V and J genes are TRBV6-5 and TRBJ1-3, with TRBD1 as a possible D gene (6 bases). Trimming cost V 7 bases and J 0 bases, with 13 bases left between them. CDR1 and CDR2 (germline): MNHEY, SVGAGI. This CDR3 region has 15 residues. The CDR3 bases are TGTGCCAGCATGCCGACAGGCTTCTCTGGAAACACCATATATTTT. This codes for CASMPTGFSGNTIYF.

V usage is TRBV4-2 and J usage is TRBJ1-4; D is undetermined. The CDR3 covers 15 residues. CDR1 is LGHNA and CDR2 is YNFKEQ in the germline V gene. V was shortened by 0 bases and J by 4 bases, with 9 bases between the two germline ends. CDR3 nucleotides: TGTGCCAGCAGCCAAGATGGGCTGAGTAATGAAAAACTGTTTTTT. This encodes CASSQDGLSNEKLFF.

The V and J genes are TRBV7-8 and TRBJ2-5; 14 bases fit TRBD2. With V trimmed by 5 bases and J by 5 bases, 1 base remained unmatched. Germline CDR1 and CDR2: SGHVS and FQNEAQ. This CDR3 comprises 14 residues. The CDR3 protein is CASSRTSGRETQYF. For the CDR3, the DNA is TGTGCCAGCAGCCGGACTAGCGGGAGGGAGACCCAGTACTTC. Together with reference TRBV7-8 and TRBJ2-5, the CDR3 gives the full variable domain: GAGVSQSPRYKVAKRGQDVALRCDPISGHVSLFWYQQALGQGPEFLTYFQNEAQLDKSGLPSDRFFAERPEGSVSTLKIQRTQQEDSAVYLCASSRTSGRETQYFGPGTRLLVL.

The chain recombines TRBV19 with TRBJ1-1; D uncertain. The germline gives CDR1 LNHDA, CDR2 SQIVND (reference sequence). The length of the CDR3 is 11 residues. V lost 8 bases to trimming and J lost 8 bases, with 12 bases between them. The CDR3 loop reads CASLGSAEAFF. The CDR3 DNA reads TGTGCCAGTCTCGGGTCGGCGGAAGCTTTCTTT.

The V call is TRBV25-1, the J call TRBJ1-6; D is unresolved. The length of the CDR3 is 14 residues. Trimming took 4 bases from V and 7 from J, leaving 11 bases between them. CDR1 and CDR2 (germline): MGHDK, SYGVNS. The CDR3 protein is CASSAPGVNSPLHF. CDR3 DNA sequence: TGTGCCAGCAGTGCCCCGGGAGTCAATTCACCCCTCCACTTT.

The rearrangement uses TRBV28 and TRBJ1-5; D is unresolved. Trimming shortened V by 5 bases and J by 6 bases, and 17 bases separated the two germline ends. Germline V gene data show CDR1 as MDHEN and CDR2 as SYDVKM. CDR3 length equals 15 residues. DNA for the CDR3: TGTGCCAGCAGTCCTGGGCCCCGTAAGTTTCAGCCCCAGCATTTT. The encoded protein is CASSPGPRKFQPQHF.

This chain uses TRBV19 with TRBJ1-5, with D maybe TRBD1 (5 bases). The germline CDR1 and CDR2 sequences are LNHDA and SQIVND (reference sequence). CDR3 length equals 16 residues. The V gene lost 1 base and the J gene lost 1 base, with 11 bases spanning the gap. This CDR3 is CASSIGGAGSNQPQHF. The CDR3 DNA is TGTGCCAGTAGTATAGGCGGGGCGGGCAGCAATCAGCCCCAGCATTTT. The full variable domain, its missing parts supplied by reference TRBV19 and TRBJ1-5, is DGGITQSPKYLFRKEGQNVTLSCEQNLNHDAMYWYRQDPGQGLRLIYYSQIVNDFQKGDIAEGYSVSREKKESFPLTVTSAQKNPTAFYLCASSIGGAGSNQPQHFGDGTRLSIL.

V usage is TRBV24-1 and J usage is TRBJ2-7; 10 nucleotides match TRBD1. The CDR3 has 15 amino acids. V shed 3 bases and J 7 bases; nucleotides not matched to a gene: 8. Germline V gene data show CDR1 as KGHDR and CDR2 as SFDVKD. The DNA for the CDR3 is TGTGCCACCAGTGATCCTCGACAGGGGGCACGGGAGCAGTACTTC. Amino acid sequence: CATSDPRQGAREQYF.

This chain connects TRBV25-1 to TRBJ1-3; no clear D gene. CDR3 size: 11 residues. Deletions cut 5 bases from V and 7 bases from J, with 6 bases between. CDR1 and CDR2 from the germline V gene are MGHDK and SYGVNS. The CDR3 DNA reads TGTGCCAGCAGTTCCTCGAACACCATATATTTT. Protein sequence: CASSSSNTIYF.

This chain uses TRBV2 with TRBJ1-5, with 7 bases fitting TRBD1. The germline V gene has CDR1 SNHLY and CDR2 FYNNEI. With 6 bases clipped from V and 3 bases from J, the junction kept 8 bases outside the gene matches. The CDR3 has 15 amino acids. The chain's CDR3 is CASRAGTVTNQPQHF. For the CDR3, the DNA is TGTGCCAGCAGAGCCGGGACAGTGACCAATCAGCCCCAGCATTTT.

The J gene is TRBJ2-7, the V gene TRBV6-5; TRBD2 matches at 12 bases. This CDR3 spans 14 amino acids. CDR1 is MNHEY and CDR2 is SVGAGI in the germline V gene. V dropped 7 bases and J dropped 4; count of bases not matched to a gene: 5. CDR3 amino acids: CASNPSGRAYEQYF. The CDR3 DNA is TGTGCCAGCAACCCTAGCGGGAGGGCTTACGAGCAGTACTTC.

This chain connects TRBV6-5 to TRBJ2-7; TRBD2 aligns across 12 bases. V gave up 10 bases and J gave up 2 bases; unmatched junction bases: 6. This CDR3 is 14 amino acids long. CDR1 is MNHEY, CDR2 SVGAGI, per germline. This CDR3 reads CATSLAGGTYEQYF. CDR3 DNA: TGTGCCACCTCCCTAGCGGGAGGGACCTACGAGCAGTACTTC.

The rearrangement joins TRBV28 to TRBJ2-1, with a tentative D call TRBD2 (5 bases). Trimming removed 4 bases at V and 9 bases at J, with 10 bases between. CDR1 and CDR2 from the germline V gene are MDHEN and SYDVKM. CDR3 size: 12 residues. The CDR3 DNA follows: TGTGCCAGCAGTTCCGGGGTGAGTGAGCAGTTCTTC. Amino acids: CASSSGVSEQFF.

This sequence joins TRBV5-5 and TRBJ1-6, with D tentatively TRBD1 (5 bases). The germline gives CDR1 SGHKS, CDR2 YYEKEE (reference sequence). V dropped 2 bases and J dropped 0 bases, with 9 bases sitting between them. The CDR3 is 16 amino acids. DNA of the CDR3: TGTGCCAGCAGCTTTCAGGGAAGCTCCTATAATTCACCCCTCCACTTT. Translated: CASSFQGSSYNSPLHF.

The CDR3 nucleotides read TGTGCCAGCAGCCCCGACTATACCCTCCTATACGAGCAGTACTTC. Its translation is CASSPDYTLLYEQYF. V is TRBV6-5 and J is TRBJ2-7, with D perhaps matching TRBD2 (5 bases). The V gene lost 6 bases and the J gene lost 4 bases, with 19 bases spanning the gap. Germline CDR1 MNHEY, CDR2 SVGAGI. CDR3 length: 15 residues.

The V gene is TRBV28, the J gene TRBJ2-3, with 10 bases that match TRBD2. From germline, CDR1 is MDHEN and CDR2 SYDVKM. The J segment lost 3 bases and the V segment lost 6 bases, leaving 9 bases of the junction unmatched. This CDR3 spans 16 amino acids. Here the CDR3 DNA reads TGTGCCAGCAGCCGGACTAGCGGAGTTCCAACAGATACGCAGTATTTT. This gives the protein CASSRTSGVPTDTQYF. The full variable domain, rest sourced from reference TRBV28 and TRBJ2-3, is DVKVTQSSRYLVKRTGEKVFLECVQDMDHENMFWYRQDPGLGLRLIYFSYDVKMKEKGDIPEGYSVSREKKERFSLILESASTNQTSMYLCASSRTSGVPTDTQYFGPGTRLTVL.

V is TRBV6-5 and J is TRBJ1-1; 7 nucleotides line up with TRBD1. J lost 0 bases, V lost 6 bases, and 10 bases had no gene match. Germline CDR1 MNHEY, CDR2 SVGAGI. The CDR3 sequence is 16 residues long. As DNA, the CDR3 is TGTGCCAGCAGCTACAATACAGGGGCCATGAACACTGAAGCTTTCTTT. Its protein product is CASSYNTGAMNTEAFF.

The rearrangement joins TRBV7-9 to TRBJ1-3; D is unclear. Germline V gene sequence: CDR1 SEHNR, CDR2 FQNEAQ (reference sequence). V lost 7 bases and J 1 base, leaving 11 bases between the germline ends. The CDR3 length is 14 residues. CDR3 protein: CASIPRGSGNTIYF. In nucleotides, the CDR3 is TGTGCCAGCATCCCCAGAGGATCTGGAAACACCATATATTTT. The complete variable domain, with remaining parts taken from reference TRBV7-9 and TRBJ1-3, reads DTGVSQNPRHKITKRGQNVTFRCDPISEHNRLYWYRQTLGQGPEFLTYFQNEAQLEKSRLLSDRFSAERPKGSFSTLEIQRTEQGDSAMYLCASIPRGSGNTIYFGEGSWLTVV.